These 13 T cell receptor beta chains originate from one sample sequenced in a study of long-term antiretroviral therapy in people with HIV. Survey level was the resolution at which the v3.0 immunoSEQ assay ran. Profiling relied on immunoSEQ multiplex PCR, and the TCRdb table lists in-frame clones only, not all of them. The table has around 6,700 clones, 80% to 90% seen once. The sample in question was unsorted PBMCs, obtained 3.7 years after starting antiretroviral therapy. The receptors originated from a woman aged 50 to 60 with HIV.

The rearrangement links TRBV10-3 to TRBJ1-1; no reliable D call. Looked up from germline, CDR1 is ENHRY and CDR2 is SYGVKD. V lost 3 bases, J lost 1 base, and 9 bases lay in between. This CDR3 has 14 amino acids. CDR3 sequence reads: CAISEAGRNTEAFF. Written as DNA, the CDR3 is TGTGCCATCAGTGAAGCTGGCAGGAACACTGAAGCTTTCTTT.

The rearrangement uses TRBV19 and TRBJ2-7; the D is unclear. Trimming removed 3 bases at V and 6 bases at J, with 12 bases between. Germline CDR1 reads LNHDA; CDR2 reads SQIVND (reference sequence). The CDR3 is 13 residues long. CDR3 sequence reads: CASSMSELGEQYF. The DNA for the CDR3 is TGTGCCAGTAGTATGAGTGAGTTGGGCGAGCAGTACTTC.

The CDR3 DNA is TGTGCCAGCAGCTTCGAGGGACTAGCGGGAGGAAATGAGCAGTTCTTC. Encoded protein: CASSFEGLAGGNEQFF. The rearrangement uses TRBV13 and TRBJ2-1; 15 positions agree with TRBD2. V was pared by 3 bases and J by 7 bases, with 4 bases of the junction left unmatched. From germline, CDR1 is PRHDT and CDR2 FYEKMQ (reference sequence). The CDR3 is made up of 16 amino acids.

The chain employs TRBV29-1 and TRBJ2-1; D possibly matches TRBD1 or TRBD2 (5 bases each). CDR1 SQVTM and CDR2 ANQGSEA come from the germline V gene. Trimming removed 6 bases at V and 6 bases at J, with 21 bases between. The CDR3 is 15 residues long. The CDR3 DNA reads as TGCAGCGTCCCAACGCTAGAGGGGCCTTCCAATGAGCAGTTCTTC. As protein: CSVPTLEGPSNEQFF.

The rearrangement joins TRBV4-1 to TRBJ2-1; 7 bases agree with TRBD2. The trim removed 2 bases at V and 4 bases at J, leaving 17 bases unmatched. CDR3 length equals 19 residues. Germline lookup yields CDR1 MGHRA and CDR2 YSYEKL. CDR3 sequence: CASSQTRPGTNLKYNEQFF. In DNA form, the CDR3 reads TGCGCCAGCAGCCAAACCCGACCCGGGACTAACCTTAAATACAATGAGCAGTTCTTC.

V gene TRBV14 combines with J gene TRBJ1-1, with D hard to call. CDR1 is SGHDN, CDR2 FVKESK, per germline. The CDR3 length is 12 residues. V lost 6 bases and J 10 bases, leaving 15 bases between the germline ends. This chain's CDR3 is CASSGDDGVAFF. The CDR3 DNA follows: TGTGCCAGCAGTGGCGACGACGGGGTAGCTTTCTTT.

The sample holds a few counts of this clone. The DNA for the CDR3 is TGTGCCAGCAGCTTAGAACAGGGGGCGTATGGCTACACCTTC. Translating gives CASSLEQGAYGYTF. The chain links TRBV7-9 to TRBJ1-2; 9 bases align to TRBD1. V shed 1 base and J 5 bases; nucleotides not matched to a gene: 2. This CDR3 is built from 14 residues. In germline, CDR1 is SEHNR, CDR2 FQNEAQ (reference sequence).

The chain joins TRBV2 to TRBJ2-2; D remains ambiguous. The CDR3 covers 14 residues. Trimming left V 1 base short and J 5 bases short, with 8 bases between. In germline, CDR1 is SNHLY, CDR2 FYNNEI. The CDR3 protein is CASSEVSVTGELFF. Written as DNA, the CDR3 is TGTGCCAGCAGTGAAGTTAGTGTGACCGGGGAGCTGTTTTTT.

The genes are TRBV9 and TRBJ1-1; 10 bases fit TRBD1. V was pared by 4 bases and J by 0 bases, with 3 bases of the junction left unmatched. Looked up from germline, CDR1 is SGDLS and CDR2 is YYNGEE. CDR3 size: 15 residues. CDR3 loop: CASSRDRGLNTEAFF. In DNA form, the CDR3 reads TGTGCCAGCAGCAGGGACAGGGGATTGAACACTGAAGCTTTCTTT.

This chain joins TRBV6-6 and TRBJ2-7, with TRBD1 matching 7 bases. The V gene's germline CDR1 is MNHNY and CDR2 SVGAGI (reference sequence). The CDR3 runs 15 residues. The V gene end was trimmed by 5 bases and the J gene end by 2 bases; junction bases not matched to a gene: 9. The CDR3 sequence: CASSRDSYQTYEQYF. The CDR3 bases are TGTGCCAGCAGTAGGGACAGCTACCAAACCTACGAGCAGTACTTC.

This rearrangement joins TRBV7-8 to TRBJ2-2, with D hard to call. The CDR3 has 13 amino acids. Germline lookup yields CDR1 SGHVS and CDR2 FQNEAQ. With 1 base removed from V and 1 base from J, the gap between germline ends came to 1 base. As DNA, the CDR3 is TGTGCCAGCAGCTTAGGGAACACCGGGGAGCTGTTTTTT. Encoded protein: CASSLGNTGELFF. The full variable domain, rest sourced from reference TRBV7-8 and TRBJ2-2, is GAGVSQSPRYKVAKRGQDVALRCDPISGHVSLFWYQQALGQGPEFLTYFQNEAQLDKSGLPSDRFFAERPEGSVSTLKIQRTQQEDSAVYLCASSLGNTGELFFGEGSRLTVL.

The CDR3 DNA reads TGTGCCAGCAGCTTCGGACAGGGTGGTGGAAACACCATATATTTT. This codes for CASSFGQGGGNTIYF. The chain uses TRBV7-2 and TRBJ1-3; 8 positions agree with TRBD1. V gave up 3 bases and J gave up 3 bases; unmatched junction bases: 4. CDR1 SGHTA and CDR2 FQGNSA come from the germline V gene. This CDR3 has 15 amino acids.

Here the CDR3 reads CATSRDSRQNEKLFF. CDR3 nucleotides: TGTGCCACCAGCAGAGATTCCCGGCAGAATGAAAAACTGTTTTTT. The chain recombines TRBV15 with TRBJ1-4, with no clear D. V lost 0 bases to trimming and J lost 5 bases, with 10 bases between them. This CDR3 is built from 15 residues. The germline gives CDR1 LNHNV, CDR2 YYDKDF (reference sequence).